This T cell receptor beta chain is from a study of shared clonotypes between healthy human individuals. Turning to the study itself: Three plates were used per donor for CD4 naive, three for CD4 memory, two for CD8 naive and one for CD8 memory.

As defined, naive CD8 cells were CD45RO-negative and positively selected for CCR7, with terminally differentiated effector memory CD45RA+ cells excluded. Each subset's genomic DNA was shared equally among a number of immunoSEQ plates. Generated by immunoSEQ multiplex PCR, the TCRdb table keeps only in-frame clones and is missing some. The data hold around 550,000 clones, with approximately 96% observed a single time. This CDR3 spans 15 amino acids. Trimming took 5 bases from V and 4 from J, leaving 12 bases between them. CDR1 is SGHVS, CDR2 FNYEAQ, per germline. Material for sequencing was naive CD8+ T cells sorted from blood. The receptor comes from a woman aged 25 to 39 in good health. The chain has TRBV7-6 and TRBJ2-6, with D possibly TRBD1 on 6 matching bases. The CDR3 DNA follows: TGTGCCAGCAGCCCCAGGGGATACGGGGCCAACGTCCTGACTTTC. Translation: CASSPRGYGANVLTF.